These T cell receptor beta chains were read from a single sample in a study of T-cell memory formation after mild COVID-19. TCRdb reprocessed the 5' RACE reads via MiXCR and lists one record per CDR3 protein. In the table there are about 350,000 distinct CDR3 sequences, roughly 15% of which are singletons. The specimen sequenced was PBMCs or a T cell subset sorted from them (not recorded which). The receptor source for this set is a man in his late teens or twenties who had mild COVID-19 (a few samples of this study predate the infection). Cell type and time point are not known. Each CDR3 is given with its conserved first and last residue. Fields, in order: D gene, V gene, clone size, J gene, CDR3 protein, CDR3 DNA. The D gene is left open where the match is weak. Only part of the rows carry a size: once, few, many, or a class if the clone is expanded.

NA	TRBV5-6	few	TRBJ1-5	CASSLGRAIHQPQHF	TGTGCCAGCAGCTTGGGCAGGGCCATACATCAGCCCCAGCATTTT
NA	TRBV9	NA	TRBJ2-1	CASSVQQYNEQFF	TGTGCCAGCAGCGTACAACAGTACAATGAGCAGTTCTTC
TRBD1	TRBV6-6	NA	TRBJ2-3	CASSPLDRGRDTQYF	TGTGCCAGCAGTCCTTTGGACAGGGGGCGAGATACGCAGTATTTT
NA	TRBV4-1	few	TRBJ2-3	CASSPPGSTDTQYF	TGCGCCAGCAGCCCGCCCGGTAGCACAGATACGCAGTATTTT
TRBD1	TRBV20-1	once	TRBJ1-5	CSARRGTRGGDQPQHF	TGCAGTGCTAGGAGGGGGACTCGAGGGGGCGATCAGCCCCAGCATTTT
TRBD1	TRBV6-2/TRBV6-3	NA	TRBJ1-2	CASVPSTGSYGYTF	TGTGCCAGCGTACCATCGACAGGGTCCTATGGCTACACCTTC
NA	TRBV18	few	TRBJ1-1	CASSRYFSSEAFF	TGTGCCAGCTCACGGTATTTCTCCTCTGAAGCTTTCTTT
TRBD1	TRBV28	NA	TRBJ1-1	CDSSLFNSGQGTEAFF	TGTGACAGCAGTTTATTCAATAGCGGACAGGGGACTGAAGCTTTCTTT
NA	TRBV5-1	NA	TRBJ2-5	CASSSPAEETQYF	TGCGCCAGCAGCTCACCGGCAGAAGAGACCCAGTACTTC
TRBD2	TRBV7-2	NA	TRBJ2-3	CASSEAGGGTDTQYF	TGTGCCAGCAGCGAAGCGGGGGGGGGCACAGATACGCAGTATTTT
NA	TRBV20-1	few	TRBJ1-4	CSASSGQFLATNEKLFF	TGCAGTGCTAGCTCTGGACAGTTTCTTGCAACTAATGAAAAACTGTTTTTT
NA	TRBV12-3/TRBV12-4	few	TRBJ2-2	CASSSPGNGAGELFF	TGTGCCAGCAGTTCCCCCGGGAACGGCGCCGGGGAGCTGTTTTTT
NA	TRBV29-1	few	TRBJ2-5	CSGQGVGQETQYF	TGCAGCGGCCAAGGGGTGGGCCAAGAGACCCAGTACTTC
TRBD1	TRBV12-3/TRBV12-4	NA	TRBJ2-3	CASSSDRGQADTQYF	TGTGCCAGCAGTTCCGACAGGGGGCAGGCAGATACGCAGTATTTT
TRBD1	TRBV4-3	few	TRBJ2-3	CASSQGNRGTYTDTQYF	TGCGCCAGCAGCCAAGGGAACAGGGGAACTTACACAGATACGCAGTATTTT
NA	TRBV6-2/TRBV6-3	NA	TRBJ2-1	CASGRTGTYNEQFF	TGTGCCAGCGGGCGGACGGGCACCTACAATGAGCAGTTCTTC
TRBD1	TRBV7-2	NA	TRBJ2-3	CASSLDGDRGIRADTQYF	TGTGCCAGCAGCTTAGATGGGGACAGGGGTATAAGGGCAGATACGCAGTATTTT
NA	TRBV21-1	few	TRBJ2-7	CASSKLGTYIYF	TGTGCCAGCAGCAAATTGGGGACCTACATTTACTTC
TRBD1	TRBV10-3	NA	TRBJ2-7	CAISERISGTVSSYEQYF	TGTGCCATCAGTGAGAGAATCTCCGGGACAGTGAGCTCCTACGAGCAGTACTTC
NA	TRBV27	many	TRBJ1-5	CASSLLPGAPEEHF	TGTGCCAGCAGTTTATTACCAGGGGCCCCGGAGGAGCATTTT